The 28 T cell receptor beta chains reported below all come from one sample, sequenced in a study of shared T cell receptors in the human thymus. The protocol was immunoSEQ multiplex PCR, while the TCRdb copy is restricted to in-frame clones and leaves out a portion. The sample lists over 650,000 clones; roughly 86% were seen once. These records were also assigned to another study, of human thymus T cells.

The source material was thymocytes. All receptors come from a boy under three years old with a congenital heart defect.

The rearrangement links TRBV4-1 to TRBJ2-1; maybe TRBD1 (6 bases). The CDR3 is 19 amino acids. Trimming shortened V by 0 bases and J by 10 bases, and 28 bases separated the two germline ends. CDR1 MGHRA and CDR2 YSYEKL come from the germline V gene. CDR3 coding DNA: TGCGCCAGCAGCCAAGATTGGCACGACCGACTTGACACAGGGAAGGAGCAGTTCTTC. Amino acids: CASSQDWHDRLDTGKEQFF.

The J gene is TRBJ1-1, the V gene TRBV27; D gene unclear. V gave up 5 bases and J gave up 1 base, with 14 bases separating them. The length of the CDR3 is 15 residues. CDR1 is MNHEY, CDR2 SMNVEV, per germline (reference sequence). The CDR3 sequence is CASSPAAEANTEAFF. DNA for the CDR3: TGTGCCAGCAGTCCCGCGGCTGAAGCGAACACTGAAGCTTTCTTT.

The V and J genes are TRBV10-3 and TRBJ2-5, with 8 bases that match TRBD1. Germline V gene sequence: CDR1 ENHRY, CDR2 SYGVKD. The J segment lost 5 bases and the V segment lost 3 bases, leaving 8 bases of the junction unmatched. CDR3 length equals 15 residues. The CDR3 DNA reads as TGTGCCATCAGTGAAAAGGACAGGGAAGTTGAGACCCAGTACTTC. Amino acids: CAISEKDREVETQYF.

This chain links TRBV4-3 with TRBJ2-1; D unclear. V was pared by 0 bases and J by 5 bases, with 11 bases between. Germline V gives CDR1 LGHNA, CDR2 YSLEER. The CDR3 contains 15 residues. This chain's CDR3 is CASSQETTRDNEQFF. In DNA, the CDR3 is TGCGCCAGCAGCCAAGAAACGACCCGGGACAATGAGCAGTTCTTC.

Comments on this clone: In the same sample, other DNA sequences code for this CDR3. This chain joins TRBV18 and TRBJ1-1; D ambiguous. The germline gives CDR1 KGHSH, CDR2 LQKENI. V gave up 2 bases and J gave up 1 base, with 8 bases separating them. This CDR3 region has 14 residues. CDR3 protein: CASSPGGPNTEAFF. In DNA, the CDR3 is TGTGCCAGCTCACCAGGAGGGCCGAACACTGAAGCTTTCTTT. The complete variable domain, with remaining parts taken from reference TRBV18 and TRBJ1-1, reads NAGVMQNPRHLVRRRGQEARLRCSPMKGHSHVYWYRQLPEEGLKFMVYLQKENIIDESGMPKERFSAEFPKEGPSILRIQQVVRGDSAAYFCASSPGGPNTEAFFGQGTRLTVV.

The chain uses TRBV7-9 and TRBJ2-3; possible D gene TRBD2, 6 bases. Germline CDR1 reads SEHNR; CDR2 reads FQNEAQ (reference sequence). Trimming left V 8 bases short and J 0 bases short, with 21 bases between. The CDR3 totals 17 residues. In DNA, the CDR3 is TGTGCCAGCGGACGAAAAACTAGCCCTTCTAGCACAGATACGCAGTATTTT. Translation: CASGRKTSPSSTDTQYF.

This rearrangement joins TRBV19 to TRBJ2-1; D might be TRBD2 (5 bases). The length of the CDR3 is 16 residues. Trimming cost V 3 bases and J 8 bases, with 20 bases left between them. Germline V lookup: CDR1 LNHDA, CDR2 SQIVND (reference sequence). This CDR3 reads CASSMTGRGRGDEQFF. The CDR3 nucleotides are TGTGCCAGTAGTATGACTGGGCGAGGGCGTGGTGATGAGCAGTTCTTC.

The chain couples TRBV27 to TRBJ1-6; weak D call: TRBD1 (6 bases). This CDR3 contains 16 residues. V was pared by 4 bases and J by 6 bases, with 16 bases between. The germline gives CDR1 MNHEY, CDR2 SMNVEV (reference sequence). The CDR3, as DNA: TGTGCCAGCAGTTCCTACCGGACAGAAACTAATTCACCCCTCCACTTT. Protein sequence: CASSSYRTETNSPLHF.

The chain recombines TRBV19 with TRBJ2-1; TRBD2 matches at 8 bases. After removal of 5 bases from V and 4 bases from J, the junction contained 7 bases not matched to a gene. Germline V gene data show CDR1 as LNHDA and CDR2 as SQIVND (reference sequence). There are 15 residues in the CDR3. The CDR3 DNA follows: TGTGCCAGTAGTCCAGGACTAGCCCCTTACAATGAGCAGTTCTTC. Residues: CASSPGLAPYNEQFF.

This rearrangement joins TRBV13 to TRBJ2-7, with TRBD1 matching 9 bases. Germline V gene sequence: CDR1 PRHDT, CDR2 FYEKMQ (reference sequence). The V gene end was trimmed by 6 bases and the J gene end by 3 bases; junction bases not matched to a gene: 12. This CDR3 is built from 16 residues. The CDR3 protein is CASSPEPLTGGYEQYF. The CDR3 coding sequence is TGTGCCAGCAGTCCCGAACCCCTGACAGGGGGCTACGAGCAGTACTTC.

CDR3 coding DNA: TGTGCCAGCAGCTTCTCCACAGATACGCAGTATTTT. This codes for CASSFSTDTQYF. This chain links TRBV7-9 with TRBJ2-3, with D unresolved. V was cut by 3 bases and J by 2 bases, with 3 bases left in between. The V gene's germline CDR1 is SEHNR and CDR2 FQNEAQ (reference sequence). The CDR3 spans 12 residues.

This chain links TRBV9 with TRBJ2-7, with TRBD1 matching 8 bases. The CDR3 runs to 14 residues. In germline, CDR1 is SGDLS, CDR2 YYNGEE. Germline trimming cut 0 bases from V and 5 bases from J; bases unmatched to any gene: 4. CDR3 residues: CASSVVDRGNEQYF. CDR3 DNA: TGTGCCAGCAGCGTAGTCGACAGGGGCAACGAGCAGTACTTC.

This clone was detected only a few times. V gene TRBV14 combines with J gene TRBJ1-5; no clear D gene. This CDR3 spans 13 amino acids. Germline lookup yields CDR1 SGHDN and CDR2 FVKESK. With 7 bases removed from V and 5 bases from J, the gap between germline ends came to 12 bases. CDR3 DNA sequence: TGTGCCAGCATCAAACAGCAGGATCAGCCCCAGCATTTT. Translating it yields CASIKQQDQPQHF.

The V call is TRBV5-6, the J call TRBJ2-2; tentative D call: TRBD2 (5 bases). CDR3 length equals 14 residues. Trimming took off 4 bases at V and 0 bases at J, with 7 bases between the two ends. Germline CDR1 and CDR2: SGHDT and YYEEEE. The CDR3 reads CASSRLPNTGELFF. CDR3 nucleotides: TGTGCCAGCAGCCGACTACCGAACACCGGGGAGCTGTTTTTT. Full variable domain (missing parts from reference TRBV5-6 and TRBJ2-2): DAGVTQSPTHLIKTRGQQVTLRCSPKSGHDTVSWYQQALGQGPQFIFQYYEEEERQRGNFPDRFSGHQFPNYSSELNVNALLLGDSALYLCASSRLPNTGELFFGEGSRLTVL.

This chain connects TRBV5-5 to TRBJ1-5, with 7 bases lining up with TRBD1. Germline lookup yields CDR1 SGHKS and CDR2 YYEKEE (reference sequence). Unmatched junction bases numbered 11, after V lost 5 bases and J lost 0 bases. This CDR3 has 17 amino acids. The CDR3 loop reads CASSKQGFRLSNQPQHF. The CDR3 nucleotides read TGTGCCAGCAGTAAACAGGGGTTTCGTCTTAGCAATCAGCCCCAGCATTTT.

V and J are TRBV28 and TRBJ1-5; 7 nucleotides align to TRBD1. Germline trimming cut 3 bases from V and 2 bases from J; bases unmatched to any gene: 4. This CDR3 contains 15 residues. Germline loops: CDR1 MDHEN, CDR2 SYDVKM. CDR3 DNA sequence: TGTGCCAGCAGTTTCCCCGACAGGGGCAATCAGCCCCAGCATTTT. The encoded protein is CASSFPDRGNQPQHF.

This clone was detected once. The chain combines TRBV6-1 with TRBJ2-5, with TRBD1 matching over 8 bases. Trimming took 1 base from V and 4 from J; bases not matched to a gene: 14. The CDR3 sequence is 18 residues long. The germline gives CDR1 MNHNS, CDR2 SASEGT. CDR3 in amino acids: CASSEGIRAGDRGETQYF. CDR3 in DNA: TGTGCCAGCAGTGAAGGGATTCGGGCAGGAGACAGGGGAGAGACCCAGTACTTC.

The chain uses TRBV13 and TRBJ1-2, with a possible D match to TRBD1 (5 bases). V dropped 0 bases and J dropped 3 bases, with 14 bases sitting between them. Germline CDR1 is PRHDT and CDR2 is FYEKMQ (reference sequence). The CDR3 is 16 amino acids. The CDR3 DNA sequence: TGTGCCAGCAGCTTAGGCGCCCAGGGAGGGGACTATGGCTACACCTTC. Its protein product is CASSLGAQGGDYGYTF.

J is TRBJ1-2 and V is TRBV7-9, with D possibly being TRBD1 (6 bases). Germline assignment: CDR1 SEHNR and CDR2 FQNEAQ (reference sequence). V was cut by 2 bases and J by 4 bases, with 14 bases left in between. The CDR3 spans 15 residues. The DNA of the CDR3 is TGTGCCAGCAGCTTAAACCGACAGGAGCTCTATGGCTACACCTTC. Amino acid sequence: CASSLNRQELYGYTF.

The chain couples TRBV7-2 to TRBJ2-7; 9 nucleotides agree with TRBD2. The CDR3 length is 16 residues. Germline V CDR1 and CDR2: SGHTA, FQGNSA. V shed 0 bases and J 3 bases; nucleotides not matched to a gene: 6. This CDR3 reads CASSLAWVSGSYEQYF. The CDR3 nucleotides are TGTGCCAGCAGCTTAGCGTGGGTTAGCGGGAGCTACGAGCAGTACTTC.

This chain joins TRBV2 and TRBJ1-1; 9 bases are a match to TRBD1. Germline V gene lookup returns CDR1 SNHLY and CDR2 FYNNEI. J was trimmed by 7 bases and V by 5 bases; bases with no gene match: 14. The CDR3 is 16 residues long. This CDR3 reads CASSFLSRDRECEAFF. CDR3 nucleotide sequence: TGTGCCAGCAGTTTCTTAAGCCGGGACAGGGAATGTGAAGCTTTCTTT.

CDR3 residues: CASSFRLVINNEQFF. The CDR3 DNA reads TGTGCCAGCAGCTTTAGGCTAGTGATCAACAATGAGCAGTTCTTC. The chain recombines TRBV7-2 with TRBJ2-1; the D is unclear. V was pared by 3 bases and J by 5 bases, with 14 bases between. Germline CDR1 SGHTA, CDR2 FQGNSA. This CDR3 has 15 residues.

This clone was counted once. This chain connects TRBV27 to TRBJ2-7; 9 bases align to TRBD1. The CDR3 runs to 15 residues. Germline-derived CDR1 and CDR2 are MNHEY and SMNVEV (reference sequence). V was pared by 7 bases and J by 7 bases, with 14 bases of the junction left unmatched. Here the CDR3 DNA reads TGTGCCAGCACTAAAGGGGGACAGGGTTTGCGGGAGCAGTACTTC. Translated: CASTKGGQGLREQYF.

CDR3 sequence (DNA): TGTGCCAGCAGCTTCCCCAGGGACTCCTATAATTCACCCCTCCACTTT. Translating it yields CASSFPRDSYNSPLHF. This chain uses TRBV7-2 with TRBJ1-6, with a possible D match to TRBD1 (5 bases). Germline V gives CDR1 SGHTA, CDR2 FQGNSA. The germline V and J ends were trimmed by 3 bases and 0 bases, with 9 bases remaining between them. CDR3 length: 16 amino acids.

The V and J genes are TRBV9 and TRBJ2-3, with TRBD1 identical over 10 bases. Germline values: CDR1 SGDLS, CDR2 YYNGEE. This CDR3 region has 16 residues. The V gene end was trimmed by 0 bases and the J gene end by 2 bases; junction bases not matched to a gene: 3. The CDR3 nucleotides are TGTGCCAGCAGCGTAGAAAGACAGGGGGCCACAGATACGCAGTATTTT. Amino acids: CASSVERQGATDTQYF.

The chain employs TRBV5-1 and TRBJ2-1; D is unclear. The CDR3 has 17 amino acids. Trimming stripped 4 bases from V and 7 bases from J, with 24 bases between. Germline V gives CDR1 SGHRS, CDR2 YFSETQ. CDR3 in amino acids: CASSSLDGDVEINEQFF. Written as DNA, the CDR3 is TGCGCCAGCAGCAGCTTGGATGGAGATGTCGAAATAAATGAGCAGTTCTTC. The full variable domain, rest sourced from reference TRBV5-1 and TRBJ2-1, is KAGVTQTPRYLIKTRGQQVTLSCSPISGHRSVSWYQQTPGQGLQFLFEYFSETQRNKGNFPGRFSGRQFSNSRSEMNVSTLELGDSALYLCASSSLDGDVEINEQFFGPGTRLTVL.

The rearrangement links TRBV27 to TRBJ1-1, with 8 nucleotides matching TRBD1. V lost 3 bases, J lost 0 bases, and 6 bases stayed unmatched. Per the germline V gene, CDR1 is MNHEY and CDR2 is SMNVEV (reference sequence). The CDR3 consists of 16 residues. As DNA, the CDR3 is TGTGCCAGCAGTTTCATACAGGGGGGTCTGAACACTGAAGCTTTCTTT. Residues: CASSFIQGGLNTEAFF.

This clone showed up just a few times. The genes are TRBV2 and TRBJ1-4; D gene ambiguous. Germline CDR1 and CDR2: SNHLY and FYNNEI. The CDR3 has 14 residues. Trimming removed 6 bases from V and 6 bases from J, with 14 bases in between. The CDR3 nucleotides are TGTGCCAGCAGACGGGGAGTGGGTTATGAAAAACTGTTTTTT. This encodes CASRRGVGYEKLFF.